This T cell receptor (beta chain) comes out of a study of blood T cell repertoires in COVID-19. Looking at the study overall: Samples representing acute and convalescent COVID-19 were sourced from the United States, Italy and Spain. Sample material is recorded as cDNA or gDNA derived from T cells, B-cell-depleted T cells, or PBMCs.

Original data processing: The authors estimated nucleated cell counts from reference gene primer amplification. Here immunoSEQ multiplex PCR was the method, and the copy in TCRdb shows in-frame clones only, minus some. The V and J calls and the clone size are those of that table, but D and trimming were determined from the DNA. The sample comprises some 250,000 clones, roughly 80% of which are singletons, and approximately 7.9% rests with the top ten. Germline V gives CDR1 SGDLS, CDR2 YYNGEE. Trimming cost V 0 bases and J 3 bases, with 13 bases left between them. CDR3 size: 15 residues. The gene calls are TRBV9 and TRBJ2-7; D is perhaps TRBD2 (6 bases). The TCR originated in a woman older than 75 with acute or convalescent COVID-19. Sequencing was done on a sample of peripheral blood. The CDR3 spells CASSVDAGIVYEQYF. CDR3 nucleotide sequence: TGTGCCAGCAGCGTAGACGCGGGGATTGTCTACGAGCAGTACTTC.